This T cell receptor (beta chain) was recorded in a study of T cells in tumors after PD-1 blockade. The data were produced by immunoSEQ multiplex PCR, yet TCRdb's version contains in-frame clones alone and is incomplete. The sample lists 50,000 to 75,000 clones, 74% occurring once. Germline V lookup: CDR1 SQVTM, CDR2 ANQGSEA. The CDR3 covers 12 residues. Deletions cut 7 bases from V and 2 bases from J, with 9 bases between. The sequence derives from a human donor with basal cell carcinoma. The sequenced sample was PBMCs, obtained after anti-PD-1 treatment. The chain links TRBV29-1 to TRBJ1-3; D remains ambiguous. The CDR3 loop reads CSGGDTGNTIYF. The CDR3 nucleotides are TGCAGCGGGGGAGACACTGGAAACACCATATATTTT.